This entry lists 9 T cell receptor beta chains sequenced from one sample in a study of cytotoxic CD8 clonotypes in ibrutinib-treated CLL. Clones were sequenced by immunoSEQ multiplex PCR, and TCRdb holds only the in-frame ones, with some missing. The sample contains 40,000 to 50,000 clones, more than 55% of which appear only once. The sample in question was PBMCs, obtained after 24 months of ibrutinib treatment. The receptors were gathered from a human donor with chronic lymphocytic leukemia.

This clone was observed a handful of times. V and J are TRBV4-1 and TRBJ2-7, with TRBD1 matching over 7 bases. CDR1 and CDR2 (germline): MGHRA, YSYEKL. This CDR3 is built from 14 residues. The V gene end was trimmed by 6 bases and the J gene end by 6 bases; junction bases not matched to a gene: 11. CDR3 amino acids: CASRHLTGEGEQYF. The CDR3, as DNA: TGCGCCAGCAGGCACCTTACAGGGGAAGGCGAGCAGTACTTC.

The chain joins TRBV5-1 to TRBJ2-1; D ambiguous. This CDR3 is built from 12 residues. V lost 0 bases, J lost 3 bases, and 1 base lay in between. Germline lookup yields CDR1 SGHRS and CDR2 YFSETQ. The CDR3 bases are TGCGCCAGCAGCTTGGACTACAATGAGCAGTTCTTC. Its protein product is CASSLDYNEQFF.

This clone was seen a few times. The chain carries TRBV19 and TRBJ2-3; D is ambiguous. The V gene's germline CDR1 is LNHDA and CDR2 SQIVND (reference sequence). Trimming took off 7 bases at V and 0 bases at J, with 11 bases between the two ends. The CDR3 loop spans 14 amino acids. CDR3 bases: TGTGCCAGTAAGTGGGCAGCTAGCACAGATACGCAGTATTTT. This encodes CASKWAASTDTQYF.

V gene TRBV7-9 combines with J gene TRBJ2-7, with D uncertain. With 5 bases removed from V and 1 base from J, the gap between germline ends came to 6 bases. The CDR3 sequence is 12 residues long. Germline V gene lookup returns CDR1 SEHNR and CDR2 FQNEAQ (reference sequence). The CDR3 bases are TGTGCCAGCAGCACAAATTCCTACGAGCAGTACTTC. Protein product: CASSTNSYEQYF.

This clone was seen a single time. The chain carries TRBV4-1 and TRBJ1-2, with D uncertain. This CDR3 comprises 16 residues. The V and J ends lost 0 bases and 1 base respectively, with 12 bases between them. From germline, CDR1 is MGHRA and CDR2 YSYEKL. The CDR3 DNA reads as TGCGCCAGCAGCCAAGAGATTAGGCCCGATAACTATGGCTACACCTTC. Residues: CASSQEIRPDNYGYTF.

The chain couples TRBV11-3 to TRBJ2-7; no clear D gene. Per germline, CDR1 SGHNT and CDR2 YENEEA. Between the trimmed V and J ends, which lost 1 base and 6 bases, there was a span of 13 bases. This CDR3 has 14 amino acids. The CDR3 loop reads CASSLVPVAGEQYF. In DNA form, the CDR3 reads TGTGCCAGCAGCTTAGTCCCCGTGGCCGGCGAGCAGTACTTC.

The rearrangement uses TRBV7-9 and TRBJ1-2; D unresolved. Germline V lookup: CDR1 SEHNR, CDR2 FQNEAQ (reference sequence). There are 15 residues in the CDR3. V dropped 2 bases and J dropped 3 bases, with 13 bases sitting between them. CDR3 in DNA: TGTGCCAGCAGCTTACGGCAGACTATCGACTATGGCTACACCTTC. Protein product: CASSLRQTIDYGYTF.

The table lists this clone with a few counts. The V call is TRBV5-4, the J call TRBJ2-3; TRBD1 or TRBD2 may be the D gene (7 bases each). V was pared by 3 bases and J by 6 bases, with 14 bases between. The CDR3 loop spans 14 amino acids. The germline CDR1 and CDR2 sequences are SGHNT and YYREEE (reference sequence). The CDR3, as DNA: TGTGCCAGCAGCTACGACAGGGAGGGGGATACGCAGTATTTT. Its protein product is CASSYDREGDTQYF.

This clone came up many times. CDR3 loop: CASQRGGSTDTQYF. CDR3 nucleotides: TGCGCCAGCCAAAGGGGGGGGTCGACAGATACGCAGTATTTT. The chain uses TRBV5-1 and TRBJ2-3; D is possibly TRBD2 (7 bases). The length of the CDR3 is 14 residues. CDR1 SGHRS and CDR2 YFSETQ come from the germline V gene. The V end was cut by 7 bases, the J end by 3 bases, with 15 bases between.